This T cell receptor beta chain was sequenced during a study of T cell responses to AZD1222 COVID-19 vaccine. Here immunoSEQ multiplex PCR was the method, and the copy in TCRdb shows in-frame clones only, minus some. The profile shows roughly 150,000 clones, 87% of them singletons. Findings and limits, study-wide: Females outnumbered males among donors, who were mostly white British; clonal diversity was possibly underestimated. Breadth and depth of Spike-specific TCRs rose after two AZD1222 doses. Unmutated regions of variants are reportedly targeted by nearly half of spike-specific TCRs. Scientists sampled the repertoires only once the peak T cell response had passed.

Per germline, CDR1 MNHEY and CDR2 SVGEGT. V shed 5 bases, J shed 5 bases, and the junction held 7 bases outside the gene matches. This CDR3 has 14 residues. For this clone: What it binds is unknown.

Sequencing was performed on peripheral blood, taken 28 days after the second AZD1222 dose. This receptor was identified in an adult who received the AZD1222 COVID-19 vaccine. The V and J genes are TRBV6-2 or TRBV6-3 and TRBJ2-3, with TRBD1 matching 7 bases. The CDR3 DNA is TGTGCCAGCAGTGACGGACAGGAGGTAGATACGCAGTATTTT. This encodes CASSDGQEVDTQYF.